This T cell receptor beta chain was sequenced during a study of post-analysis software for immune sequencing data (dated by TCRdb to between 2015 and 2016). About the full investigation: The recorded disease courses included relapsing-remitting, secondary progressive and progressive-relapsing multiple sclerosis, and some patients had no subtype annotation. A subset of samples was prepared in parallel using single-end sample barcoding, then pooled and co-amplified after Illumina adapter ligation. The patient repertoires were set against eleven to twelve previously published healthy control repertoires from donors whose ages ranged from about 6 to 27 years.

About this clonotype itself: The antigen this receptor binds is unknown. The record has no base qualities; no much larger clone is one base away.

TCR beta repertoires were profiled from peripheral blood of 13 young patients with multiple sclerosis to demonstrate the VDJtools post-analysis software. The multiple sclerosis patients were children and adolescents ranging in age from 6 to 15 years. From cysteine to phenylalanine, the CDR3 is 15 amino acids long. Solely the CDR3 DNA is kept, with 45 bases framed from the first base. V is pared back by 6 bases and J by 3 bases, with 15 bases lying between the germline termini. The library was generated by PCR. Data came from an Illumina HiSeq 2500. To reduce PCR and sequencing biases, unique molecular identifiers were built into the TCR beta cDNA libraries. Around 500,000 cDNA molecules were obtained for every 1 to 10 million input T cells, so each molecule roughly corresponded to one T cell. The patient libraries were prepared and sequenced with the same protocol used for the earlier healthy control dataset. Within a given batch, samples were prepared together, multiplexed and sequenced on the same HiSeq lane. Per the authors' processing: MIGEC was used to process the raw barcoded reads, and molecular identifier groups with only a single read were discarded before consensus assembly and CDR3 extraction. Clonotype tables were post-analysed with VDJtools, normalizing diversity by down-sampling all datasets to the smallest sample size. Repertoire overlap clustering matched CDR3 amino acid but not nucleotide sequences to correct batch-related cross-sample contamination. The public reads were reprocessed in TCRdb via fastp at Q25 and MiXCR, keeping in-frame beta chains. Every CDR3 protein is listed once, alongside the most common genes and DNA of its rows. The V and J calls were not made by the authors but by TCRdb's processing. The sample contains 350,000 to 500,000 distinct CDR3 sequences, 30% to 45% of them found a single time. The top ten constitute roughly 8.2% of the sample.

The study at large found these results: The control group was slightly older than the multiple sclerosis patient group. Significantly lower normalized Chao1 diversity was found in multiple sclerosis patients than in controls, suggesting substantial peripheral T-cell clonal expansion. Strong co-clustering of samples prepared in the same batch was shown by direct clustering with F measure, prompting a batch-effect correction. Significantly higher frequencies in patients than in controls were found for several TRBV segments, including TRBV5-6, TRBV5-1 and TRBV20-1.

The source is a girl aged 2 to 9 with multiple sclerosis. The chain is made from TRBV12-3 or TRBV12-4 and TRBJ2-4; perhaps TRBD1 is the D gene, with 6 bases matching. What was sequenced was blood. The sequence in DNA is TGTGCCAGCAGCCCCAGGGGATTTGACAAAAACATTCAGTACTTC. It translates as CASSPRGFDKNIQYF.